The T cell receptor beta chain described here comes from a study of regulatory T cells after allogeneic stem cell transplantation (dated by TCRdb to the late 2010s). Some background on the complete study: Patients were grouped by whether acute graft-versus-host disease developed within 100 days after stem cell transplantation. The regulatory T-cell TCR repertoire after allogeneic stem cell transplantation was compared between patients with and without acute graft-versus-host disease. CD4+CD25+CD127- regulatory T cells were isolated from patient PBMCs by fluorescence-activated cell sorting. Conventional CD4+ T cells defined as CD4+CD25+/-CD127+ were also sorted and TCR-sequenced for comparison in the study. Summary of the overall study and its limitations: Compared with patients who had graft-versus-host disease, patients without the disease had a regulatory T-cell TCR repertoire that was more focused and less diverse. Top 10 regulatory T-cell clones occupied a significantly larger repertoire share in non-GvHD patients, suggesting expansion of presumably allo-specific protective clones. Because the patient sample size was small, the findings needed validation in a larger cohort. None of the regulatory T-cell clones was shared across all patients, and no significant correlation was found between sorted cell numbers and the inverse Simpson index. Conventional CD4+ T-cell repertoire diversity did not differ significantly between patients with and without graft-versus-host disease.

Explained via the paper, the time point label denotes: 30 days after allogeneic hematopoietic stem cell transplantation. At 30 days after allogeneic hematopoietic stem cell transplantation, peripheral blood mononuclear cells were collected from the patients. Points on this clonotype: Its target antigen remains unknown. The input lacks base qualities; no much larger clone sits a single base away.

CDR1 and CDR2 are drawn from the germline V gene: SQVTM, ANQGSEA. Measured from the cysteine to the phenylalanine, the CDR3 is 16 residues long. Here the CDR3 DNA is all that survives: 48 bases in frame from base 1. This sample was sequenced with an Illumina MiSeq. The SMARTer RACE cDNA Amplification kit was used to reverse transcribe the RNA, and the TCR beta CDR3 region was then amplified. RNA from sorted cells was extracted with the RNeasy Mini Kit. Illumina paired-end sequencing was applied to the TCR beta amplicons. From the authors' description of their analysis: TCR repertoire analysis used MiXCR, VDJtools and the tcR R package. The inverse Simpson index served to quantify diversity, and clones were sorted into rare, small, medium or expanded bins based on their proportion of the repertoire. The raw public reads went through TCRdb reprocessing: fastp at Q25, MiXCR clone calling, in-frame beta chains kept. Each entry is one CDR3 protein sequence, shown with its most common DNA and genes. The authors' filters were not applied to this entry. Across this sample there are about 4,800 distinct CDR3 sequences, with approximately 97% seen only once. The ten largest clones add up to roughly 37% of the sample.

Here the sequenced sample was sorted CD4+ T cells from blood (whether regulatory or conventional is not recorded), taken 30 days after allogeneic stem cell transplant. The sequence derives from a human patient who had an allogeneic stem cell transplant, so the T cells may come from the graft donor. This chain joins TRBV29-1 to TRBJ2-1, and TRBD1 aligns with 9 junction nucleotides. The DNA sequence is TGCGCCATGACCTCCCTGACAGGGGGCTCCTACAATGAGCAGTTCTTC. The translation is CAMTSLTGGSYNEQFF.